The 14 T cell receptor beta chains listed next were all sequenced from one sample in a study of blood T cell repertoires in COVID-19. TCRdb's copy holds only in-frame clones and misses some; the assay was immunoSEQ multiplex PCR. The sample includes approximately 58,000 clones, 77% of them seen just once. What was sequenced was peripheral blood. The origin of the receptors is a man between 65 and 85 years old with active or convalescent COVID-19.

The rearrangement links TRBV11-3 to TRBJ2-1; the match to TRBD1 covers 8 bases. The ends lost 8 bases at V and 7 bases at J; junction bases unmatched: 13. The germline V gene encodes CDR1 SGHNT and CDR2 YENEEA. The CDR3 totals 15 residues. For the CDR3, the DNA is TGTGCCAGCGACGGGAGACAGGGGACGAGGAATGAGCAGTTCTTC. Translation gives CASDGRQGTRNEQFF. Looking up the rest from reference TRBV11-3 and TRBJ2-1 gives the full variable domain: EAGVVQSPRYKIIEKKQPVAFWCNPISGHNTLYWYLQNLGQGPELLIRYENEEAVDDSQLPKDRFSAERLKGVDSTLKIQPAELGDSAVYLCASDGRQGTRNEQFFGPGTRLTVL.

The CDR3 loop reads CASSLPLLNTEAFF. The CDR3 nucleotides are TGTGCCAGCAGCTTACCTCTCCTGAACACTGAAGCTTTCTTT. V is TRBV7-9 and J is TRBJ1-1; D gene ambiguous. Looked up from germline, CDR1 is SEHNR and CDR2 is FQNEAQ (reference sequence). The CDR3 has 14 amino acids. V lost 2 bases and J 0 bases, leaving 7 bases between the germline ends.

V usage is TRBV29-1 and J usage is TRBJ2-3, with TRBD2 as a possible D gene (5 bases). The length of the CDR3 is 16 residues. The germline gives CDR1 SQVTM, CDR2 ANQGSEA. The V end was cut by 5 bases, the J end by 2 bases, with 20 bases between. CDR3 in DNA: TGCAGCGTTCTCGAGGGCCCGGACCCCGACACAGATACGCAGTATTTT. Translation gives CSVLEGPDPDTDTQYF.

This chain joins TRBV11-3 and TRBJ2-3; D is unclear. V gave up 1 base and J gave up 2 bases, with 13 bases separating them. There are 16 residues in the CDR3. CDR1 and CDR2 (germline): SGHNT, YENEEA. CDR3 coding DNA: TGTGCCAGCAGCTTAGTAGCCGCGGTCAACACAGATACGCAGTATTTT. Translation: CASSLVAAVNTDTQYF. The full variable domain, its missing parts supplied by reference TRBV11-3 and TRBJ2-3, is EAGVVQSPRYKIIEKKQPVAFWCNPISGHNTLYWYLQNLGQGPELLIRYENEEAVDDSQLPKDRFSAERLKGVDSTLKIQPAELGDSAVYLCASSLVAAVNTDTQYFGPGTRLTVL.

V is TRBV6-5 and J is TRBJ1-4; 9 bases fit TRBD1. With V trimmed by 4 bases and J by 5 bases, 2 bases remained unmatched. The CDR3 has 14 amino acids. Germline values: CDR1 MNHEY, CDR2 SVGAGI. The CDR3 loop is CASSSGTGNEKLFF. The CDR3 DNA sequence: TGTGCCAGCAGTTCCGGGACAGGGAATGAAAAACTGTTTTTT.

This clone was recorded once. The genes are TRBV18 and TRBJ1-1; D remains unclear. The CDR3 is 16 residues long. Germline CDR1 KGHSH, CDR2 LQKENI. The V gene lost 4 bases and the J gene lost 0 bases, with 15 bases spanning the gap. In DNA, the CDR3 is TGTGCCAGCTCACAATCGGCAGGCGAGATGAACACTGAAGCTTTCTTT. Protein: CASSQSAGEMNTEAFF. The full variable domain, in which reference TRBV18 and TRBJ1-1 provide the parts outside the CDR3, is NAGVMQNPRHLVRRRGQEARLRCSPMKGHSHVYWYRQLPEEGLKFMVYLQKENIIDESGMPKERFSAEFPKEGPSILRIQQVVRGDSAAYFCASSQSAGEMNTEAFFGQGTRLTVV.

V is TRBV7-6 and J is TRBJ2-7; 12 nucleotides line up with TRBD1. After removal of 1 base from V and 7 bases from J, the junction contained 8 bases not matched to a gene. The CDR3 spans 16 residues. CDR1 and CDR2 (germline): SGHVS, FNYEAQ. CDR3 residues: CASSLEGGQGAGEQYF. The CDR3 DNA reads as TGTGCCAGCAGCTTAGAGGGGGGACAGGGGGCTGGAGAGCAGTACTTC.

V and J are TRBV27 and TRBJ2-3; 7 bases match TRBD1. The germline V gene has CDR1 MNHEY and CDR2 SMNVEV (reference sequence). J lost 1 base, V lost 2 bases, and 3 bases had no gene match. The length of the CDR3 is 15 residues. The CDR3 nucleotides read TGTGCCAGCAGTTTAGACAGGGACGGCACAGATACGCAGTATTTT. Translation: CASSLDRDGTDTQYF.

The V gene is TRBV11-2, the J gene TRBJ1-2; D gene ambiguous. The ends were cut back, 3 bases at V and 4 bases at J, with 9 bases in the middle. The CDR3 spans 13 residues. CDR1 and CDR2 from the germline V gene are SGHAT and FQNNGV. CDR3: CASSLRAAYGYTF. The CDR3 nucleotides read TGTGCCAGCAGCTTGAGAGCGGCCTATGGCTACACCTTC.

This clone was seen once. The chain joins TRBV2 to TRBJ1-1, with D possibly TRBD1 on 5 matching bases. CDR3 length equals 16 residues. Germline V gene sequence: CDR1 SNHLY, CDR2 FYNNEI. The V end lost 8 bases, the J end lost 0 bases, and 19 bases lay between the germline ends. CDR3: CASGAQDRGVNTEAFF. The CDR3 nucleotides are TGTGCCAGCGGGGCACAGGACCGCGGGGTGAACACTGAAGCTTTCTTT.

Here the CDR3 reads CAWSRRATEAFF. CDR3 in DNA: TGTGCCTGGAGTCGGAGGGCCACTGAAGCTTTCTTT. V and J are TRBV30 and TRBJ1-1; no clear D gene. The CDR3 extends over 12 amino acids. Trimming took 2 bases from V and 4 from J, leaving 8 bases between them. Germline values: CDR1 GTSNPN, CDR2 SVGIG (reference sequence).

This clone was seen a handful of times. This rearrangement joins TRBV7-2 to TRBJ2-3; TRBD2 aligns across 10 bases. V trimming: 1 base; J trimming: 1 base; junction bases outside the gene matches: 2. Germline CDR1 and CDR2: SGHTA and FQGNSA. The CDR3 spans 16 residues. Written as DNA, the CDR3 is TGTGCCAGCAGCTTAGTAGCGGGAGGAGGCACAGATACGCAGTATTTT. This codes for CASSLVAGGGTDTQYF.

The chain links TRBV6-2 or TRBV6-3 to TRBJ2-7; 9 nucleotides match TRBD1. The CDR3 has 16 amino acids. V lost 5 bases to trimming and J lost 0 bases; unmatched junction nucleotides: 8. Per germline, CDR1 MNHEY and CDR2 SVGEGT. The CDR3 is CASSSAGQGLSYEQYF. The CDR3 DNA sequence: TGTGCCAGCAGTAGCGCGGGACAGGGACTCTCCTACGAGCAGTACTTC.

The CDR3 coding sequence is TGTGCCAGCAGCCATTCTGGGGCCAACGTCCTGACTTTC. This codes for CASSHSGANVLTF. V gene TRBV12-3 or TRBV12-4 combines with J gene TRBJ2-6; D uncertain. The CDR3 spans 13 residues. Trimming stripped 6 bases from V and 1 base from J, with 4 bases between.